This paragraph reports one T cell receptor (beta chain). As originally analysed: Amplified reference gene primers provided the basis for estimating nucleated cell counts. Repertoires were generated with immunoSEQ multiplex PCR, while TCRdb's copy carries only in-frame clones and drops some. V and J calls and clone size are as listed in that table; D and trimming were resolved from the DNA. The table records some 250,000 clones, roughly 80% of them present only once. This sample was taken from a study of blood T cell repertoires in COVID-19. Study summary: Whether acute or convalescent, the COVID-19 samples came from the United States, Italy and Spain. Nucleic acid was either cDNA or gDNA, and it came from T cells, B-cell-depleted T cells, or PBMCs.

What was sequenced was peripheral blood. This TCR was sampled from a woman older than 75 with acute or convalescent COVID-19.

This CDR3 reads CASRPGTGNTDTQYF. CDR3 coding DNA: TGCGCCAGCAGGCCCGGGACAGGGAACACAGATACGCAGTATTTT. The chain has TRBV5-1 and TRBJ2-3; 9 bases line up with TRBD1. The germline V gene encodes CDR1 SGHRS and CDR2 YFSETQ. The CDR3 length is 15 residues. With 5 bases clipped from V and 2 bases from J, the junction kept 6 bases outside the gene matches.